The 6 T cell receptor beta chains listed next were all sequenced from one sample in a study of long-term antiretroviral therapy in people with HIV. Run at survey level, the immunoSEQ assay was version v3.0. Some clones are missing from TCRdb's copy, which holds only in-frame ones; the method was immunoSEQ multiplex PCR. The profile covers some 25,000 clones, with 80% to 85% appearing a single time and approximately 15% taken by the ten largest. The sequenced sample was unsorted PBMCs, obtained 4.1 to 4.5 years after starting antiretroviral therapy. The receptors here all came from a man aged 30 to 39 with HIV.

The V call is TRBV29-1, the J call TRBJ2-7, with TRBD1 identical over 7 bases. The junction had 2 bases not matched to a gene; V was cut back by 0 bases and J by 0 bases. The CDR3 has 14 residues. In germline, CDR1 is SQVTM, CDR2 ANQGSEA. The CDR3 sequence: CSVEEWDSSYEQYF. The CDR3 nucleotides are TGCAGCGTTGAAGAGTGGGACAGCTCCTACGAGCAGTACTTC.

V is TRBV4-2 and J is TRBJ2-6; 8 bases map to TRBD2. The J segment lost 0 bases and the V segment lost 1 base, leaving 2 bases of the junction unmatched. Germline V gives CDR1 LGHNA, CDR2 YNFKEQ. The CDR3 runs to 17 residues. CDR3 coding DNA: TGTGCCAGCAGCCAAGGACTAGCGAGCTCTGGGGCCAACGTCCTGACTTTC. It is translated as CASSQGLASSGANVLTF.

The DNA for the CDR3 is TGTGCCAGCAGTTTGGGACGCCCAAACGAGCAGTACTTC. It yields the protein CASSLGRPNEQYF. The J gene is TRBJ2-7, the V gene TRBV6-5, with D possibly called TRBD1 or TRBD2 (5 bases each). This CDR3 spans 13 amino acids. Deletions cut 4 bases from V and 5 bases from J, with 12 bases between. Germline V gene data show CDR1 as MNHEY and CDR2 as SVGAGI.

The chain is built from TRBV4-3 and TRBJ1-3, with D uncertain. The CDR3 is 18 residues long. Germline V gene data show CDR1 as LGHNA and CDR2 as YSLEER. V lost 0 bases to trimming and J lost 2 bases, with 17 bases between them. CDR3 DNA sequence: TGCGCCAGCAGCCAAGAGCCATCGGCAGGCCTCGCTGGAAACACCATATATTTT. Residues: CASSQEPSAGLAGNTIYF.

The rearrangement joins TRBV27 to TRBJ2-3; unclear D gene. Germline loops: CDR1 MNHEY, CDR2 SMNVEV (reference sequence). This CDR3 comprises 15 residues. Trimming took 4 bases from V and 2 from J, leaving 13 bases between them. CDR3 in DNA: TGTGCCAGCAGTTCACATCTTATATCCACAGATACGCAGTATTTT. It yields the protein CASSSHLISTDTQYF.

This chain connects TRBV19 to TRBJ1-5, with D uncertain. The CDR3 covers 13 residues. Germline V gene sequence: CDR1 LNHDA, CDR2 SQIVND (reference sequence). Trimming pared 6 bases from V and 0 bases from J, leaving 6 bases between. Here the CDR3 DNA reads TGTGCCAGTAGGCAGCATAGCAATCAGCCCCAGCATTTT. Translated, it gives CASRQHSNQPQHF.